The rows below give T cell receptor beta chains drawn from one sample of a study of blood T cell repertoires in COVID-19. Data came from immunoSEQ multiplex PCR; TCRdb stores just in-frame clones and leaves some out. The table lists about 210,000 clones, around 87% of them singletons. The specimen sequenced was peripheral blood. These receptors came from a man between 60 and 70 years old who had recovered from COVID-19. CDR3s include the opening cysteine and the closing phenylalanine or tryptophan. Each record gives: D gene, V gene, clone size, J gene, CDR3 protein, CDR3 DNA. A D gene is named only where the DNA matches it firmly. Not every row has a clone size; where given, it reads once, few, many or a size class.

TRBD1	TRBV19	once	TRBJ1-2	CATNRGQDYGYTF	TGTGCCACTAACAGGGGGCAGGACTATGGCTACACCTTC
.	TRBV20-1	.	TRBJ1-1	CSAIQTEAFF	TGCAGTGCTATCCAAACTGAAGCTTTCTTT
TRBD1	TRBV7-9	.	TRBJ2-5	CASSLTGGQETQYF	TGTGCCAGCAGCTTAACAGGGGGACAAGAGACCCAGTACTTC
.	TRBV2	.	TRBJ1-4	CASSDLQGSTNEKLFF	TGTGCCAGCAGTGACCTACAGGGATCAACTAATGAAAAACTGTTTTTT
TRBD1	TRBV30	.	TRBJ1-5	CAWSLTGGSEQPQHF	TGTGCCTGGAGTCTAACAGGGGGCTCAGAACAGCCCCAGCATTTT
.	TRBV15	.	TRBJ1-1	CATSRRRMNTEAFF	TGTGCCACCAGCAGAAGGCGGATGAACACTGAAGCTTTCTTT
TRBD1	TRBV7-8	once	TRBJ2-1	CASSLRTGGSYNEQFF	TGTGCCAGCAGCCTAAGGACAGGGGGCTCCTACAATGAGCAGTTCTTC
.	TRBV7-6	.	TRBJ2-7	CASSPLTELYEQYF	TGTGCCAGCAGCCCCCTGACAGAGCTCTACGAGCAGTACTTC
TRBD1	TRBV6-5	.	TRBJ2-5	CASSSGQAPAQETQYF	TGTGCCAGCAGTTCGGGACAGGCGCCAGCACAAGAGACCCAGTACTTC
TRBD2	TRBV2	.	TRBJ2-5	CASSEGPAGGWETQYF	TGTGCCAGCAGTGAAGGGCCGGCGGGAGGATGGGAGACCCAGTACTTC
.	TRBV7-9	.	TRBJ1-1	CASLRQQNTEAFF	TGTGCCAGCCTCAGGCAGCAGAACACTGAAGCTTTCTTT
.	TRBV3-1/TRBV3-2	.	TRBJ2-3	CASSQASKGLTDTQYF	TGTGCCAGCAGCCAAGCGTCTAAGGGACTCACAGATACGCAGTATTTT
TRBD1	TRBV5-4	.	TRBJ1-2	CASSLGQGVIYGYTF	TGTGCCAGCAGCTTGGGGCAGGGGGTGATCTATGGCTACACCTTC
.	TRBV9	.	TRBJ2-1	CASSAYRPYNEQFF	TGTGCCAGCAGCGCTTACAGGCCCTACAATGAGCAGTTCTTC
.	TRBV5-4	.	TRBJ2-5	CASSLAGAQETQYF	TGTGCCAGCAGCTTGGCTGGGGCACAAGAGACCCAGTACTTC
TRBD2	TRBV5-5	.	TRBJ2-7	CASSLDVASGTVVYEQYF	TGTGCCAGCAGCTTGGATGTGGCTAGCGGGACAGTTGTGTACGAGCAGTACTTC
.	TRBV5-1	.	TRBJ2-2	CASSSFSTAIANTGELFF	TGCGCCAGCAGCTCATTTTCTACTGCAATCGCGAACACCGGGGAGCTGTTTTTT
TRBD2	TRBV19	.	TRBJ2-3	CASSSGGPGTDTQYF	TGTGCCAGTAGTTCGGGAGGGCCGGGCACAGATACGCAGTATTTT
.	TRBV7-2	.	TRBJ1-5	CASSFGQTSNQPQHF	TGTGCCAGCAGCTTCGGACAGACTAGCAATCAGCCCCAGCATTTT
TRBD2	TRBV3-1/TRBV3-2	.	TRBJ2-2	CASSQVAGRETGELFF	TGTGCCAGCAGCCAAGTAGCGGGGCGGGAAACCGGGGAGCTGTTTTTT
TRBD1	TRBV30	.	TRBJ2-5	CAWSQGDTTQYF	TGTGCCTGGAGTCAGGGGGACACTACCCAGTACTTC
.	TRBV7-2	.	TRBJ1-1	CASRRGGFGNTEAFF	TGTGCCAGCCGGCGGGGGGGCTTCGGGAACACTGAAGCTTTCTTT
TRBD2	TRBV7-3	once	TRBJ2-3	CASSFGGGPTDTQYF	TGTGCCAGCAGCTTCGGCGGGGGACCAACAGATACGCAGTATTTT
TRBD1	TRBV30	.	TRBJ2-1	CASRDRPYNEQFF	TGTGCCAGCCGGGACAGGCCCTACAATGAGCAGTTCTTC
.	TRBV6-5	.	TRBJ2-7	CASSYSARTYEQYF	TGTGCCAGCAGTTACTCGGCCAGAACCTACGAGCAGTACTTC
TRBD1	TRBV6-4	.	TRBJ1-5	CASSEGTGQPQHF	TGTGCCAGCAGTGAGGGGACAGGACAGCCCCAGCATTTT
.	TRBV19	once	TRBJ1-6	CASSRIGDSPLHF	TGTGCCAGTAGCCGTATAGGGGATTCACCCCTCCACTTT
TRBD1	TRBV6-5	.	TRBJ2-7	CASTGGTGANEQYF	TGTGCCAGCACCGGGGGGACAGGGGCAAACGAGCAGTACTTC
TRBD1	TRBV19	.	TRBJ2-3	CASSATTGGQDTQYF	TGTGCCAGTAGTGCGACTACAGGGGGCCAAGATACGCAGTATTTT
.	TRBV18	.	TRBJ2-3	CASSGSTDTQYF	TGTGCCAGCTCCGGTAGCACAGATACGCAGTATTTT
.	TRBV3-1/TRBV3-2	.	TRBJ2-5	CASSRDSSQETQYF	TGTGCCAGCAGCCGGGACTCCTCCCAAGAGACCCAGTACTTC
TRBD2	TRBV28	once	TRBJ2-1	CASSLGTSGRANEQFF	TGTGCCAGCAGTCTCGGGACTAGCGGGAGGGCCAATGAGCAGTTCTTC
TRBD1	TRBV2	once	TRBJ2-2	CASSETGGAGELFF	TGTGCCAGCAGTGAGACAGGGGGCGCCGGGGAGCTGTTTTTT
TRBD2	TRBV5-4	.	TRBJ2-1	CASSSPLAGSRSGYNEQFF	TGTGCCAGCAGCTCCCCCCTAGCGGGCTCCCGCTCCGGCTACAATGAGCAGTTCTTC
TRBD2	TRBV9	.	TRBJ2-3	CASSGGGTSTDTQYF	TGTGCCAGCAGCGGCGGGGGGACTAGCACAGATACGCAGTATTTT
.	TRBV19	.	TRBJ1-1	CASSIGVMNTEAFF	TGTGCCAGTAGTATAGGAGTTATGAACACTGAAGCTTTCTTT
TRBD1	TRBV29-1	.	TRBJ2-3	CSVLQGGTDTQYF	TGCAGCGTGTTACAGGGGGGCACAGATACGCAGTATTTT
.	TRBV30	.	TRBJ2-3	CAWSPPGTDTQYF	TGTGCCTGGAGTCCCCCCGGGACAGATACGCAGTATTTT
.	TRBV30	.	TRBJ2-1	CAWGAGIEQFF	TGTGCCTGGGGCGCAGGGATTGAGCAGTTCTTC
TRBD2	TRBV7-3	once	TRBJ2-1	CASSLGPGGSYNEQFF	TGTGCCAGCAGCTTAGGCCCGGGGGGGTCCTACAATGAGCAGTTCTTC
TRBD1	TRBV5-1	.	TRBJ1-1	CASSLATRATGWSLLNTEAFF	TGCGCCAGCAGCTTGGCCACGCGGGCGACAGGGTGGAGTTTACTGAACACTGAAGCTTTCTTT
TRBD1	TRBV25-1	once	TRBJ1-1	CASSPRTGGFSGAFF	TGTGCCAGCAGTCCGCGGACAGGGGGTTTTTCTGGGGCTTTCTTT
.	TRBV9	.	TRBJ2-5	CASRQRTTPVQETQYF	TGTGCCAGCAGACAAAGAACTACCCCGGTCCAAGAGACCCAGTACTTC
.	TRBV7-2	.	TRBJ1-1	CASSLEGRATEAFF	TGTGCCAGCAGCTTAGAGGGCAGGGCAACTGAAGCTTTCTTT
TRBD2	TRBV11-2	.	TRBJ2-1	CASSLVRTSGGYNEQFF	TGTGCCAGCAGCTTAGTGCGGACTAGCGGGGGTTACAATGAGCAGTTCTTC
.	TRBV7-2	once	TRBJ1-3	CASSFGEAGNTIYF	TGTGCCAGCAGCTTTGGGGAGGCTGGAAACACCATATATTTT
.	TRBV5-8	few	TRBJ2-3	CASSRGGDTQYF	TGTGCCAGCAGCAGGGGGGGAGATACGCAGTATTTT
.	TRBV7-6	.	TRBJ1-3	CASSPHGVNIYF	TGTGCCAGCAGCCCCCACGGGGTGAACATATATTTT
.	TRBV28	.	TRBJ1-5	CASSLQISPQHF	TGTGCCAGCAGTCTCCAAATCAGTCCCCAGCATTTT
.	TRBV24-1	.	TRBJ1-1	CATSGLLGTPSMNTEAFF	TGTGCCACCAGTGGTCTGCTGGGGACACCCTCCATGAACACTGAAGCTTTCTTT
.	TRBV5-4	few	TRBJ1-5	CASSLDPDQPQHF	TGTGCCAGCAGCTTGGATCCGGATCAGCCCCAGCATTTT
.	TRBV6-5	.	TRBJ2-7	CASRNRGGGQYF	TGTGCCAGCAGAAACAGGGGGGGCGGGCAGTACTTC